One sample yielded the 14 T cell receptor beta chains listed below, sequenced in a study of regulatory T cells in long-lasting Graves disease. Time point specified: newly diagnosed GD, antithyroid drugs for less than 3 months. The TCR library used RNA extracted from PBMCs. Through Arm-PCR of CDR3 regions and iRepertoire HTBI primers, TCR beta libraries were built. TCRdb recomputed calls from the multiplex PCR reads with MiXCR, one row per CDR3 protein. The repertoire includes hundreds of thousands of distinct CDR3 sequences, roughly 15% of them detected once, and roughly a tenth sits in the top ten. This same sample was also taken into another study, of T cells in Graves' hyperthyroidism and ophthalmopathy.

This specimen consisted of peripheral blood mononuclear cells (PBMCs), obtained at new diagnosis, from a patient treated with antithyroid drugs. Receptors were obtained from a woman aged 30 to 39 with Graves disease.

This clonotype was seen repeatedly, ten times or more. The chain recombines TRBV28 with TRBJ1-5; D unclear. CDR1 and CDR2 from the germline V gene are MDHEN and SYDVKM. V gave up 3 bases and J gave up 2 bases, with 17 bases separating them. The CDR3 spans 17 residues. The CDR3 coding sequence is TGTGCCAGCAGTTTCCCACGTAGGGAGAGGGGCAATCAGCCCCAGCATTTT. Amino acids: CASSFPRRERGNQPQHF.

In this sample, this clonotype turned up a few times. The rearrangement uses TRBV5-1 and TRBJ2-5; 10 bases match TRBD2. CDR3 length: 15 residues. The V and J ends lost 3 bases and 5 bases, in that order; junction bases with no gene match: 7. The V gene's germline CDR1 is SGHRS and CDR2 YFSETQ. The CDR3 DNA follows: TGCGCCAGCAGCTCGGGGACTAGCGCGGGGGAGACCCAGTACTTC. This sequence encodes CASSSGTSAGETQYF.

The rearrangement uses TRBV7-9 and TRBJ1-2; maybe TRBD1 (6 bases). In germline, CDR1 is SEHNR, CDR2 FQNEAQ (reference sequence). The CDR3 is made up of 14 amino acids. Trimming shortened V by 4 bases and J by 8 bases, and 17 bases separated the two germline ends. The CDR3 here is CASSSTGTSKGYTF. Here the CDR3 DNA reads TGTGCCAGCAGCTCCACCGGGACAAGTAAGGGCTACACCTTC. The whole variable domain, filled in from reference TRBV7-9 and TRBJ1-2, reads DTGVSQNPRHKITKRGQNVTFRCDPISEHNRLYWYRQTLGQGPEFLTYFQNEAQLEKSRLLSDRFSAERPKGSFSTLEIQRTEQGDSAMYLCASSSTGTSKGYTFGSGTRLTVV.

The V gene is TRBV14, the J gene TRBJ1-2, with unresolved D. Germline V gene lookup returns CDR1 SGHDN and CDR2 FVKESK. V lost 5 bases and J lost 7, with 14 bases in between. The CDR3 is 13 residues long. The CDR3 sequence: CASSSTAQPGYTF. For the CDR3, the DNA is TGTGCCAGCAGCTCGACTGCCCAACCTGGCTACACCTTC.

This clonotype was picked up many times. The chain has TRBV28 and TRBJ1-5; possibly TRBD1 for D (6 bases). Germline V gene data show CDR1 as MDHEN and CDR2 as SYDVKM. The CDR3 extends over 15 amino acids. Trimming took 6 bases from V and 3 from J, leaving 15 bases between them. The CDR3 is CASSRDKAINQPQHF. CDR3 nucleotide sequence: TGTGCCAGCAGCCGGGACAAGGCCATCAATCAGCCCCAGCATTTT. The full variable domain, in which reference TRBV28 and TRBJ1-5 provide the parts outside the CDR3, is DVKVTQSSRYLVKRTGEKVFLECVQDMDHENMFWYRQDPGLGLRLIYFSYDVKMKEKGDIPEGYSVSREKKERFSLILESASTNQTSMYLCASSRDKAINQPQHFGDGTRLSIL.

There are a few counts of this clonotype. The CDR3: CATSTSGSLQFF. The CDR3 DNA reads TGTGCCACCAGCACCAGCGGGAGTTTACAGTTCTTC. The chain couples TRBV15 to TRBJ2-1; 8 bases are shared with TRBD2. The CDR3 has 12 amino acids. CDR1 and CDR2 (germline): LNHNV, YYDKDF (reference sequence). V lost 4 bases to trimming and J lost 13 bases; unmatched junction nucleotides: 6.

J is TRBJ2-1 and V is TRBV6-5; 12 bases fit TRBD2. The CDR3 spans 18 residues. With 3 bases clipped from V and 0 bases from J, the junction kept 6 bases outside the gene matches. Germline-derived CDR1 and CDR2 are MNHEY and SVGAGI. The DNA of the CDR3 is TGTGCCAGCAGTTATCTAGCGGGAGGGGAAAGCTCCTACAATGAGCAGTTCTTC. This encodes CASSYLAGGESSYNEQFF.

This clonotype was recorded many times. The chain joins TRBV6-2 or TRBV6-3 to TRBJ1-2; no clear D. CDR1 and CDR2 (germline): MNHEY, SVGEGT. Trimming took 7 bases from V and 4 from J, leaving 13 bases between them. CDR3 length: 13 amino acids. The CDR3 region is CASNDGSGYGYTF. The DNA for the CDR3 is TGTGCCAGCAATGACGGGTCTGGCTATGGCTACACCTTC.

Only a few counts were recorded for this clonotype. This could be a read error, since a much larger clone is one nucleotide away. V and J are TRBV6-5 and TRBJ2-1; either TRBD1 or TRBD2 may supply D (5 bases each). CDR1 and CDR2 (germline): MNHEY, SVGAGI. The CDR3 consists of 17 residues. DNA for the CDR3: TGTGCCAGCAGTTACGAGGGTGGGGCTCCCTCCTGCAATGAGCAGTTCTTC. Translation gives CASSYEGGAPSCNEQFF.

This clonotype was recorded at least ten times. CDR3 amino acids: CASSPGQIQTQYF. CDR3 in DNA: TGCGCCAGCAGCCCAGGACAGATCCAGACCCAGTACTTC. The V and J genes are TRBV5-1 and TRBJ2-5; D might be TRBD1 (6 bases). The V end lost 4 bases, the J end lost 6 bases, and 13 bases lay between the germline ends. This CDR3 is built from 13 residues. Germline V gives CDR1 SGHRS, CDR2 YFSETQ.

This clonotype was picked up many times. The chain has TRBV3-1 and TRBJ1-2; D possibly corresponds to TRBD1 (5 bases). The germline V and J ends were trimmed by 0 bases and 4 bases, with 18 bases remaining between them. The CDR3 contains 17 residues. Germline-derived CDR1 and CDR2 are LGHDT and YNNKEL (reference sequence). The CDR3 DNA reads as TGTGCCAGCAGCCAAGACGCTCCTGGGGCGGGTGGCTATGGCTACACCTTC. Translation gives CASSQDAPGAGGYGYTF.

This clonotype was recorded at least ten times. This chain connects TRBV5-6 to TRBJ2-1; D possibly corresponds to TRBD1 (5 bases). Trimming removed 3 bases at V and 8 bases at J, with 9 bases between. The CDR3 spans 12 residues. Germline V gives CDR1 SGHDT, CDR2 YYEEEE. CDR3 region: CASSWGRDEQFF. As DNA, the CDR3 is TGTGCCAGCAGCTGGGGCCGGGATGAGCAGTTCTTC.

This clonotype was seen repeatedly, ten times or more. In DNA form, the CDR3 reads TGTGCCAGCTTCGACAGGGGATCGTTCTTT. It codes for CASFDRGSFF. The V gene is TRBV18, the J gene TRBJ1-1; 8 bases map to TRBD1. Trimming at V came to 7 bases and at J to 14 bases, leaving 6 bases not matched to a gene. CDR3 length equals 10 residues. Germline V gene sequence: CDR1 KGHSH, CDR2 LQKENI.

The V call is TRBV7-2, the J call TRBJ2-3; TRBD2 matches at 13 bases. V was clipped by 4 bases and J by 6 bases; unmatched bases: 7. The CDR3 contains 16 residues. Germline V CDR1 and CDR2: SGHTA, FQGNSA. The DNA of the CDR3 is TGTGCCAGCAGCTGGGAGGGACTAGCGGGACGGGATACGCAGTATTTT. Amino acids: CASSWEGLAGRDTQYF.